These T cell receptor beta chains were read from a single sample in a study of regulatory T cells in long-lasting Graves disease. TCRdb fed the multiplex PCR reads into MiXCR, producing one record per CDR3 protein. The table shows fewer than 450,000 distinct CDR3 sequences, with approximately 15% occurring only once. Separately, the same data were catalogued under a study of T cells in Graves' hyperthyroidism and ophthalmopathy.

The sequences come from peripheral blood mononuclear cells (PBMCs), collected at new diagnosis, from a patient treated with antithyroid drugs. These receptors were collected from a woman aged 40 to 50 with Graves disease. Each CDR3 is given with its conserved first and last residue. Fields, in order: V gene, J gene, clone size, CDR3 protein. Clone size is shown for a subset of rows, as once, few, many or a class of expanded clone.

>TRBV30|TRBJ1-1|.
CAWSSPGALVLEAFF
>TRBV3-1|TRBJ2-2|many
CASSQGLVGQGGSGELFF
>TRBV24-1|TRBJ2-3|many
CATSDSPRTSGVTDTQYF
>TRBV2|TRBJ2-3|many
CASSETAATRGPDTQYF
>TRBV7-6|TRBJ1-4|.
CASSSGREKLFF
>TRBV30|TRBJ2-3|many
CAWLGMGSTQYF
>TRBV24-1|TRBJ1-4|.
CATSERHGEKLFF
>TRBV4-1|TRBJ2-3|.
CASSQDPGLPTVVSRLDTQYF
>TRBV10-2|TRBJ1-1|many
CASIDPRGTWDAFF
>TRBV28|TRBJ1-2|many
CASSGPGSGYTF
>TRBV29-1|TRBJ2-3|few
CSVGSSGSTDTQYF
>TRBV28|TRBJ2-7|many
CASSTDPREAGGYEQYF
>TRBV7-9|TRBJ1-6|.
CASSLAGRTDPFFGSPLHF
>TRBV2|TRBJ2-3|many
CASRAGLAGVDTQYF
>TRBV18|TRBJ2-7|many
CASSPRVAGAYEQYF
>TRBV6-1|TRBJ2-3|many
CASSRLAGTDTQYF
>TRBV28|TRBJ2-6|many
CASSSQGQAGANVLTF
>TRBV28|TRBJ1-6|few
CASSLDRGWNSPLHF
>TRBV6-1|TRBJ2-1|.
CASSGSGEAHNEQFF
>TRBV7-2|TRBJ2-2|many
CASSSPMSGELFF
>TRBV9|TRBJ2-5|many
CASSPGTVQETQYF
>TRBV9|TRBJ1-6|many
CASSASGRDDSPLHF
>TRBV27|TRBJ2-2|.
CASSQLSGSTGELFF
>TRBV28|TRBJ1-6|.
CASSLRGQGGSPLHF
>TRBV9|TRBJ2-7|many
CASSPGPAGSYEQYF
>TRBV30|TRBJ1-5|.
CAWCEGAGQPQHF
>TRBV3-2|TRBJ2-3|.
CASSQGGTGGCTDTQYF
>TRBV7-6|TRBJ2-3|.
CASSEVPGAGDTQYF
>TRBV7-8|TRBJ2-5|many
CASTRSGWQETQYF
>TRBV6-2/TRBV6-3|TRBJ2-7|many
CASRGQGVIEQYF
>TRBV3-1|TRBJ1-3|few
CANSRSPLNTIYF
>TRBV12-3/TRBV12-4|TRBJ2-5|.
CASSQSQGKETQYF
>TRBV11-2|TRBJ2-5|.
CASSTLAGVGQETQYF
>TRBV6-2/TRBV6-3|TRBJ2-1|.
CASSFDRGHYNEQFF
>TRBV20-1|TRBJ1-6|.
CSARAASGSSYNSPLHF
>TRBV2|TRBJ2-1|many
CASSVASGMYLDNEQFF
>TRBV27|TRBJ1-2|many
CASSLFTDGRDGYTF
>TRBV13|TRBJ2-1|few
CASSPTPGLAGGKWEQFF
>TRBV7-6|TRBJ2-1|many
CASSLSMVAGGPFNEQFF
>TRBV4-1|TRBJ2-3|few
CASSQHRLAGSTDTQYF
>TRBV28|TRBJ1-5|few
CASKQGSQPQHF
>TRBV24-1|TRBJ2-1|.
CATSIGYNEQFF
>TRBV28|TRBJ2-1|many
CASDPGPHNEQFF
>TRBV3-1|TRBJ2-4|many
CASSQLGGAENIQYF
>TRBV12-3/TRBV12-4|TRBJ2-1|many
CASRSPGTGDFSEQFF
>TRBV5-1|TRBJ1-2|few
CASSRTGVDYGYTF
>TRBV28|TRBJ1-2|many
CASESDSLYGYTF
>TRBV14|TRBJ2-7|.
CASSLLSGTYYEQYF
>TRBV2|TRBJ2-7|many
CASMGDRRYEQYF
>TRBV20-1|TRBJ2-5|few
CSASFTGGGETQYF
>TRBV6-2/TRBV6-3|TRBJ2-1|many
CASNRGYNEQFF
>TRBV28|TRBJ1-4|.
CASSFGQGVLHEKLFF
>TRBV14|TRBJ1-1|many
CASSQDRAGGAFF
>TRBV27|TRBJ1-2|once
CASSLAAGGPYGYTF
>TRBV12-3/TRBV12-4|TRBJ1-2|many
CASSPRLGFDYGYTF
>TRBV4-1|TRBJ2-4|few
CASSGRENIQYF
>TRBV28|TRBJ2-3|many
CASNLDRSTDTQYF
>TRBV7-9|TRBJ2-1|few
CASSSGGGHNEQFF
>TRBV2|TRBJ1-2|few
CASSLLGEGRYGYTF
>TRBV28|TRBJ2-2|many
CASSPGQGAIGELFF